This is a list of T cell receptor beta chains from one sample in a study of CD8 T cells in ankylosing spondylitis. In TCRdb, the 5' RACE reads were re-called with MiXCR into one record per CDR3 protein. This table has more than 150,000 distinct CDR3 sequences, roughly 20% appearing once. Sequencing input: blood, either unsorted or a sorted T cell fraction (not recorded which). These receptors were collected from a male donor aged 10-30 years with ankylosing spondylitis or in good health (not recorded which). Both conserved end residues are part of each CDR3. The order of the fields is D gene, clone size, V gene, J gene, CDR3 length, CDR3 protein, CDR3 DNA. The D gene is left open where the match is weak. Rows give clone size only sometimes, using once, few, many, or a class for an expanded clone.

NA	many	TRBV19	TRBJ2-7	13	CASSLAVAYEQYF	TGTGCCAGTAGTTTAGCAGTCGCCTACGAGCAGTACTTC
TRBD2	few	TRBV20-1	TRBJ2-5	16	CSALGTLAGVVETQYF	TGCAGTGCCCTCGGCACACTAGCGGGAGTAGTAGAGACCCAGTACTTC
NA	many	TRBV15	TRBJ1-6	14	CATSRVVADSPLHF	TGTGCCACCAGCAGAGTAGTTGCCGATTCACCCCTCCACTTT
NA	many	TRBV18	TRBJ1-5	14	CASSPTGSRWPQHF	TGTGCCAGCTCACCCACAGGGTCAAGGTGGCCCCAGCATTTT
TRBD2	many	TRBV10-3	TRBJ2-1	15	CAISEGLAFYNEQFF	TGTGCCATCAGTGAGGGACTAGCGTTTTACAATGAGCAGTTCTTC
NA	many	TRBV6-5	TRBJ2-3	13	CASSPWTSDTQYF	TGTGCCAGCAGCCCGTGGACCTCTGATACGCAGTATTTT
TRBD1	many	TRBV11-2	TRBJ1-3	16	CASSLLGQRSGNTIYF	TGTGCCAGCAGCCTACTGGGACAGCGCTCTGGAAACACCATATATTTT
TRBD1	many	TRBV29-1	TRBJ2-2	13	CSATDRATGELFF	TGCAGCGCCACTGACAGGGCCACCGGGGAGCTGTTTTTT
NA	many	TRBV7-8	TRBJ1-5	15	CASSPLGAGNQPQHF	TGTGCCAGCAGCCCTCTGGGGGCTGGCAATCAGCCCCAGCATTTT
NA	many	TRBV30	TRBJ2-1	14	CAWNGLGGDNEQFF	TGTGCCTGGAATGGTCTAGGAGGGGACAATGAGCAGTTCTTC
TRBD1	many	TRBV10-3	TRBJ1-5	17	CAISGSPSRGHNQPQHF	TGTGCCATCAGTGGGTCCCCGAGCAGGGGGCACAATCAGCCCCAGCATTTT
NA	many	TRBV25-1	TRBJ2-1	13	CASSEGSYNEQFF	TGTGCCAGCAGTGAGGGCAGTTACAATGAGCAGTTCTTC
TRBD2	many	TRBV24-1	TRBJ2-1	13	CATGLAGSSEQFF	TGTGCCACCGGACTAGCGGGGTCCAGTGAGCAGTTCTTC
NA	NA	TRBV20-1	TRBJ2-1	12	CSARGVGNEQFF	TGCAGTGCTAGGGGAGTGGGTAATGAGCAGTTCTTC
NA	NA	TRBV6-2/TRBV6-3	TRBJ1-1	13	CASRLDGNTEAFF	TGTGCCAGCAGATTAGACGGTAACACTGAAGCTTTCTTT
TRBD1	many	TRBV12-3/TRBV12-4	TRBJ2-3	15	CASSFRTGSPDTQYF	TGTGCCAGCAGTTTTAGGACAGGTAGCCCAGATACGCAGTATTTT
TRBD2	many	TRBV20-1	TRBJ2-6	18	CSATGTSGRAHGANVLTF	TGCAGTGCCACCGGGACTAGCGGGAGGGCCCATGGGGCCAACGTCCTGACTTTC
NA	few	TRBV20-1	TRBJ2-1	11	CSAGKGNEQFF	TGCAGTGCTGGGAAAGGGAATGAGCAGTTCTTC
NA	few	TRBV10-3	TRBJ2-1	15	CAISEPSSGDNEQFF	TGTGCCATCAGTGAGCCCTCATCCGGGGACAATGAGCAGTTCTTC
NA	many	TRBV6-1	TRBJ1-1	14	CASSEPGERTEAFF	TGTGCCAGCAGTGAACCAGGGGAACGGACTGAAGCTTTCTTT
TRBD2	NA	TRBV6-2/TRBV6-3	TRBJ2-3	15	CASSYSAGTTDTQYF	TGTGCCAGCAGTTACTCAGCGGGGACCACAGATACGCAGTATTTT
NA	many	TRBV27	TRBJ2-7	13	CASSLMRGREQYF	TGTGCCAGCAGTTTAATGAGAGGGAGGGAGCAGTACTTC
TRBD1	once	TRBV3-1	TRBJ2-2	15	CASSPDRGGTGELFF	TGTGCCAGCAGCCCAGACAGGGGAGGAACCGGGGAGCTGTTTTTT
NA	many	TRBV9	TRBJ2-1	13	CASSGYRDAKQFF	TGTGCCAGCAGCGGTTACCGGGACGCCAAGCAGTTCTTC
NA	many	TRBV6-2/TRBV6-3	TRBJ1-5	15	CASSQRRDSNQPQHF	TGTGCCAGCAGTCAAAGGAGGGATAGCAATCAGCCCCAGCATTTT
NA	few	TRBV12-3/TRBV12-4	TRBJ1-5	14	CASSLTERNQPQHF	TGTGCCAGCAGTCTAACGGAGCGCAATCAGCCCCAGCATTTT
NA	many	TRBV12-3/TRBV12-4	TRBJ2-7	14	CASSPRDTTYEQYF	TGTGCCAGCAGTCCTCGGGACACCACCTACGAGCAGTACTTC
NA	NA	TRBV27	TRBJ2-3	13	CASTRDTTDTQYF	TGTGCCAGCACTCGGGACACCACAGATACGCAGTATTTT
TRBD1	few	TRBV29-1	TRBJ1-4	13	CSVYRDRNEKLFF	TGCAGCGTTTACCGGGACAGGAATGAAAAACTGTTTTTT
TRBD2	many	TRBV28	TRBJ2-1	17	CASSLGWRGSSYNEQFF	TGTGCCAGCAGTCTAGGGTGGCGCGGGAGCTCCTACAATGAGCAGTTCTTC
NA	many	TRBV12-3/TRBV12-4	TRBJ2-5	11	CASSRGETQYF	TGTGCCAGCAGTCGGGGAGAGACCCAGTACTTC
NA	NA	TRBV2	TRBJ2-5	11	CAMGRKETQYF	TGTGCCATGGGCAGGAAAGAGACCCAGTACTTC
TRBD2	NA	TRBV29-1	TRBJ2-1	13	CSVYRGGPHEQFF	TGCAGCGTATATCGGGGAGGGCCTCATGAGCAGTTCTTC
TRBD1	many	TRBV27	TRBJ2-2	17	CASSFFPTGSNTGELFF	TGTGCCAGCAGTTTCTTCCCGACAGGGTCGAACACCGGGGAGCTGTTTTTT
NA	many	TRBV27	TRBJ2-1	14	CASRNPGPLIEQFF	TGTGCCAGCAGGAACCCGGGACCGCTGATAGAGCAGTTCTTC
TRBD2	NA	TRBV29-1	TRBJ2-7	14	CSVEWASGSYEQYF	TGCAGCGTTGAATGGGCTAGCGGGAGTTATGAGCAGTACTTC
NA	NA	TRBV20-1	TRBJ2-7	15	CSAAQGSGVLYEQYF	TGCAGTGCCGCTCAAGGGTCGGGTGTGCTCTACGAGCAGTACTTC
NA	NA	TRBV12-5	TRBJ1-5	12	CASGLDNQPQHF	TGTGCTAGTGGTCTCGACAATCAGCCCCAGCATTTT
NA	many	TRBV15	TRBJ1-5	15	CATSRQGNSNQPQHF	TGTGCCACCAGCAGACAGGGAAATAGCAATCAGCCCCAGCATTTT
NA	many	TRBV5-5	TRBJ2-1	16	CASSPRGREVVNEQFF	TGTGCCAGCAGTCCCAGGGGGCGGGAGGTTGTTAACGAGCAGTTCTTC
NA	many	TRBV5-1	TRBJ1-1	14	CASKSEGGTAEAFF	TGCGCCAGCAAATCGGAGGGGGGAACGGCTGAAGCTTTCTTT
NA	many	TRBV29-1	TRBJ2-5	12	CSVGWVEETQYF	TGCAGCGTTGGGTGGGTAGAAGAGACCCAGTACTTC
TRBD2	many	TRBV10-3	TRBJ2-3	16	CAISGSVAGDTDTQYF	TGTGCCATCAGTGGAAGCGTAGCGGGAGACACAGATACGCAGTATTTT
TRBD1	many	TRBV5-1	TRBJ2-7	15	CASSLQQGISHEQYF	TGCGCCAGCAGCTTGCAACAGGGGATATCCCACGAGCAGTACTTC
NA	NA	TRBV10-1	TRBJ2-5	14	CASSAGSIVETQYF	TGCGCCAGCAGTGCCGGGAGCATTGTGGAGACCCAGTACTTC
NA	many	TRBV12-3/TRBV12-4	TRBJ2-2	14	CASSSTWNTGELFF	TGTGCCAGCAGCTCGACTTGGAACACCGGGGAGCTGTTTTTT
NA	many	TRBV27	TRBJ2-7	14	CASSPLGGPYEQYF	TGTGCCAGCAGTCCGTTGGGGGGCCCCTACGAGCAGTACTTC
NA	NA	TRBV6-5	TRBJ2-1	16	CASSSYGQSSYNEQFF	TGTGCCAGCAGTTCCTATGGACAGTCCTCCTACAATGAGCAGTTCTTC
TRBD1	many	TRBV4-1	TRBJ1-5	17	CASSQDLGTGGFQPQHF	TGCGCCAGCAGCCAAGATTTGGGGACAGGGGGCTTTCAGCCCCAGCATTTT
TRBD2	many	TRBV12-3/TRBV12-4	TRBJ2-2	19	CASSAGLAGGVGNTGELFF	TGTGCCAGCAGTGCGGGACTAGCGGGAGGAGTCGGGAACACCGGGGAGCTGTTTTTT
NA	many	TRBV18	TRBJ2-7	15	CASSPEGHGSYEQYF	TGTGCCAGCTCACCAGAGGGGCACGGGTCCTACGAGCAGTACTTC
NA	many	TRBV7-2	TRBJ2-5	12	CASRSNGETQYF	TGTGCCAGCAGATCAAACGGCGAGACCCAGTACTTC
TRBD2	many	TRBV11-2	TRBJ2-3	18	CASSFGTSGRRVGDTQYF	TGTGCCAGCAGCTTCGGGACTAGCGGGAGGAGGGTAGGAGATACGCAGTATTTT
TRBD2	few	TRBV18	TRBJ2-5	17	CASSRKASGSPQETQYF	TGTGCCAGCTCACGGAAAGCTAGCGGGAGTCCTCAAGAGACCCAGTACTTC